This T cell receptor (beta chain) was captured in a study of PD-1 blockade in classical Hodgkin lymphoma (dated by TCRdb to 2018 to 2021). With respect to the entire study: Nivolumab dosing was 3 mg/kg intravenously every 2 weeks, continuing until either disease progression or unacceptable toxicity. To define a peripheral blood immune signature of response to PD-1 blockade in classical Hodgkin lymphoma, the study combined TCR beta sequencing with CyTOF.

The Qiagen DNeasy kit was used to extract genomic DNA from unsorted PBMCs and from the negatively selected CD4+ and CD8+ fractions. Amplification of TCR beta CDR3 regions was done by immunoSEQ multiplex PCR with primers that anneal to V and J segments. Amplification bias was minimized using a synthetic immune receptor repertoire, and residual bias was removed computationally after sequencing. The original pipeline was this. Custom Python scripts were used to quantify repertoire diversity as the Shannon entropy index. Unsorted, CD4+ and CD8+ repertoires were analyzed separately, except in combined analyses where CD4+ and CD8+ sequences were merged in silico. Clonal expansion was defined as a frequency increase of at least 2-fold after treatment compared with C1D1, and clones undetected at baseline were assigned a pseudocount of 0.5. Clones with 0 or 1 copy at C1D1 were classified as singleton clones, and clones with 2 or more copies were classified as non-singleton clones. Clones expanded in unsorted samples were labelled as CD4+, CD8+ or unknown by matching protein sequences in sorted samples from the same patient. Wilcoxon tests were applied to paired samples to test diversity changes from C1D1 to C4D1. The immuneACCESS repertoire file appears here via TCRdb, limited to in-frame rearrangements. These files lack a portion of the clones; in checked studies, under half of the deficit traces to unresolved V genes, and the cause of the others is not known. That table gives V, J and clone size, and the DNA gave D and trimming. The sample table holds about 29,000 clones, of which around 71% were seen once. The ten largest clones take up around 4.2% of the sample.

Sample time point, as interpreted from the label and publication: cycle 2 day 1 (C2D1) of nivolumab. Every trial patient had relapsed after autologous stem cell transplantation, and cohorts A, B and C differed in prior brentuximab vedotin exposure. The trial cohort comprised roughly 50 patients with relapsed/refractory classical Hodgkin lymphoma whose best overall responses were complete response, partial response or progressive disease. In the multi-cohort phase II CheckMate 205 trial, trial patients received single-agent nivolumab. Best overall response was determined by an independent review committee according to the 2007 International Working Group response criteria. Trial PBMCs were obtained immediately prior to nivolumab initiation (C1D1) and on therapy at cycle 2 day 1 and cycle 4 day 1. After peripheral blood was drawn into 8 mL Vacutainer Cell Preparation Tubes, PBMCs were isolated by centrifugation and then cryopreserved.

The junction shows trimming of 9 bases on V and 3 bases on J, plus 12 bases between the germline ends. The CDR3 measures 13 amino acids from cysteine to phenylalanine. Here the CDR3 DNA is all that survives: 39 bases in frame from base 1. The germline V gene gives CDR1 as MNHNS and CDR2 as SASEGT. Of note for this clone: Its antigen specificity is not known. No per-base quality is available; no much larger clone lies one base away.

The full study reports these points: Baseline TCR diversity was reported to be lower in newly diagnosed patients than in healthy donors and to be lower still in relapsed/refractory patients. Among trial patients, those achieving complete response had baseline diversity similar to that of newly diagnosed patients, while diversity was significantly lower in partial responders and progressors. Lower diversity was observed in patients in whom nivolumab was started less than 1 year after ASCT, and these patients were excluded from later analyses so that confounding by immune reconstitution would be avoided. CD4+ but not CD8+ TCR diversity rose significantly by C4D1 (p=0.0027 vs p=0.16), most apparent in complete responders (p=0.02). The study was limited to a single clinical trial cohort, and causes of repertoire differences, possibly disease activity or prior therapy, remained undefined.

Source: peripheral blood mononuclear cells (PBMCs), taken before the second cycle of nivolumab. Rearrangement joined TRBV6-1 to TRBJ1-5, with the identity of the D gene unclear. The TCR sequence derives from a human donor with classical Hodgkin lymphoma. The CDR3: CASIRAVNQPQHF. The nucleotides read TGTGCCAGTATTCGGGCCGTCAATCAGCCCCAGCATTTT.